This is a list of T cell receptor beta chains from one sample in a study of regulatory T cells in long-lasting Graves disease. Each CDR3 protein gets one entry after TCRdb re-called the multiplex PCR reads with MiXCR. The sample shows 510,000 or so distinct CDR3 sequences, about 12% of them seen only once. These same records also appear under a second study, on T cells in Graves' hyperthyroidism and ophthalmopathy.

The source material was peripheral blood mononuclear cells (PBMCs), sampled at new diagnosis, from a patient treated with antithyroid drugs. All receptors come from a woman in her 30s with Graves disease. CDR3s leave out the opening cysteine and the closing phenylalanine or tryptophan. The order of the fields is J gene, V gene, clone size, CDR3 protein. Expanded clones are given a class, and other clones once, few, many or no size at all.

TRBJ2-1	TRBV7-9	-	ASSSPVRDTTNEQF
TRBJ2-1	TRBV10-3	-	AISTGSNEQF
TRBJ1-2	TRBV18	many	ASSPLEGPYGYT
TRBJ2-7	TRBV6-1	-	ASTHILQGVGEQY
TRBJ2-7	TRBV7-8	many	ASSLRYIGKVYEQY
TRBJ2-6	TRBV24-1	many	ATSDSDRGPPGANVLT
TRBJ2-1	TRBV6-1	-	ASSPGQGNSDEQF
TRBJ1-2	TRBV12-3/TRBV12-4	many	ASSLGAAAGGYT
TRBJ2-1	TRBV14	-	ASSTRNGTRRYEQF
TRBJ1-1	TRBV29-1	-	SVRLGGSTEAF
TRBJ2-7	TRBV2	few	ASRPRDYEQY
TRBJ1-3	TRBV12-3/TRBV12-4	many	ASTSPAIFSGNTIY